This T cell receptor (beta chain) was recorded in a study of CD8 T cells in ankylosing spondylitis. Study-level findings and limits: Within ankylosing spondylitis blood, a TCR beta motif made up of several highly homologous variants appeared to be characteristic. A number of the motif variants had already been described in reactive arthritis synovial fluid and blood.

Germline values: CDR1 SQVTM, CDR2 ANQGSEA. This CDR3 comprises 13 residues. V was trimmed by 5 bases and J by 8 bases, leaving 18 bases between them. This clonotype was observed at least ten times. The antigen is unknown. MiXCR, run by TCRdb on the 5' RACE reads, gives a single entry per CDR3 protein. This sample yields about 310,000 distinct CDR3 sequences, of which 20% to 25% are seen a single time; roughly 3.6% belongs to the top ten. V and J are TRBV29-1 and TRBJ1-2; D perhaps matches TRBD1 (5 bases). This TCR was sampled from a female donor with ankylosing spondylitis or in good health (not recorded which). The sequenced sample consisted of blood, either unsorted or a sorted T cell fraction (not recorded which). CDR3 in amino acids: CSVRLWGDGGYTF. The CDR3 DNA reads TGCAGCGTTAGGCTGTGGGGGGACGGGGGCTACACCTTC.